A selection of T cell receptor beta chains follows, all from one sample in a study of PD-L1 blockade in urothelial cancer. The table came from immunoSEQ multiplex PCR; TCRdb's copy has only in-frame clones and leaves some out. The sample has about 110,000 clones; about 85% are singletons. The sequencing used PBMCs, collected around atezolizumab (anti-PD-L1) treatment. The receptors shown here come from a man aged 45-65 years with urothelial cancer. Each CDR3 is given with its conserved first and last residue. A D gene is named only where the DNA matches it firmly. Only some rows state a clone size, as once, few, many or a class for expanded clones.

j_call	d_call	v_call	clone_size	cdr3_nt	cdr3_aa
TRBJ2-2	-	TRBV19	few	TGTGCCAGCCCTGGGGGGTCCGGGGAGCTGTTTTTT	CASPGGSGELFF
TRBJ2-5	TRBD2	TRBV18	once	TGTGCCAGCTCAAGCAGCGGGAGGGCCGAAGAGACCCAGTACTTC	CASSSSGRAEETQYF
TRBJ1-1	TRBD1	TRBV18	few	TGTGCCAGCTCACCACAGGGGGCGAACACTGAAGCTTTCTTT	CASSPQGANTEAFF
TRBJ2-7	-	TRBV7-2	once	TGTGCCAGCACCACGGACAGCCAGACGGGGGAGCAGTACTTC	CASTTDSQTGEQYF
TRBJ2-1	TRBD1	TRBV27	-	TGTGCCAGCAGTTGGACAGGCGGCCACAGGGGAAGCAATGAGCAGTTCTTC	CASSWTGGHRGSNEQFF
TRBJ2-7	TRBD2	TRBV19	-	TGTGCCAGTAGTACTCCAACTAGCGGGAGCTCCTACGAGCAGTACTTC	CASSTPTSGSSYEQYF
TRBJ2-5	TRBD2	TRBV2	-	TGTGCCAGTACCATGGGGGCTAGCGGGAGGCCCCAGTACTTC	CASTMGASGRPQYF
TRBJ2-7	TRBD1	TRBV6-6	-	TGTGCCAGCAGTTACTCGAAGAGGGACAGCAAGTACTTC	CASSYSKRDSKYF
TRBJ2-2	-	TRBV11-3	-	TGTGCCAGCAGCCCTTTTTCTACGAGGGCGAACACCGGGGAGCTGTTTTTT	CASSPFSTRANTGELFF
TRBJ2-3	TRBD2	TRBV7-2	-	TGTGCCAGCAGCTTAGGTCTGCGGGAGGCTGCAGATACGCAGTATTTT	CASSLGLREAADTQYF
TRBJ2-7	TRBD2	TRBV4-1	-	TGCGCCAGCAGCCCCCGGGAGCTAGCGGGAGCAAGTAGGGACTACGAGCAGTACTTC	CASSPRELAGASRDYEQYF
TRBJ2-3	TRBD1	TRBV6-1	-	TGTGCCAGCAGTGAATGGGGACAGTACACAGATACGCAGTATTTT	CASSEWGQYTDTQYF
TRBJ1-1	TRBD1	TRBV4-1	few	TGCGCCAGCAGCCAAGAATTTCTAAGGGGGCGACGGGTCTCGGAGGGAGCTTTCTTT	CASSQEFLRGRRVSEGAFF
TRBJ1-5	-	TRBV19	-	TGTGCCAGTAGTATCGGGGGGCTGGGGAATCAGCCCCAGCATTTT	CASSIGGLGNQPQHF
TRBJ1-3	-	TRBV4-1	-	TGCGCCAGCAGCCAAGATATCGTCCGTTCCCCGGGAAACACCATATATTTT	CASSQDIVRSPGNTIYF
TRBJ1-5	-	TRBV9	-	TGTGCCAGCAGCCTGGGGGGGGTCAATCAGCCCCAGCATTTT	CASSLGGVNQPQHF
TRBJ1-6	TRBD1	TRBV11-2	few	TGTGCCAGCAGCAGGACAGGGGTTTCACCCCTCCACTTT	CASSRTGVSPLHF
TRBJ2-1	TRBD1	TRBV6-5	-	TGTGCCAGCAGTTCTGACAGGGGGCCCGTCAATGAGCAGTTCTTC	CASSSDRGPVNEQFF